This note documents a single T cell receptor beta chain sequence. In the study's own analysis: Using reference gene primer amplification, nucleated cell counts were estimated. Sequenced by immunoSEQ multiplex PCR; TCRdb stores in-frame clones only, minus some. D and trimming were read from the DNA, whereas the V and J calls and clone size are those reported in that table. The sample lists 80,000 to 95,000 clones; about 70% were seen once. The CDR3 is made up of 12 amino acids. Germline V CDR1 and CDR2: SGHRS, YFSETQ. V was shortened by 4 bases and J by 4 bases, with 9 bases between the two germline ends. The data were taken from a study of blood T cell repertoires in COVID-19. Study summary: Donors in the United States, Italy and Spain gave samples during acute or convalescent COVID-19.

Sample: peripheral blood. The rearrangement uses TRBV5-1 and TRBJ2-7, with D maybe TRBD1 (6 bases). This clonotype was sampled from a woman older than 75 with active or convalescent COVID-19. The CDR3: CASSPQGYEQYF. CDR3 sequence (DNA): TGCGCCAGCAGCCCACAGGGTTACGAGCAGTACTTC.